These 10 T cell receptor beta chains came from one sample sequenced in a study of T-cell memory formation after mild COVID-19. One entry per CDR3 protein results from TCRdb running MiXCR on the 5' RACE reads. The data contain nearly 200,000 distinct CDR3 sequences, around 17% of them singletons. Sequenced: PBMCs or a T cell subset sorted from them (not recorded which). The receptors shown here come from an adult woman who had mild COVID-19 (a few samples of this study predate the infection). Cell type and time point are not known.

This clonotype showed up just a few times. V gene TRBV7-9 combines with J gene TRBJ2-5; D possibly matches TRBD1 or TRBD2 (6 bases each). Trimming removed 5 bases from V and 2 bases from J, with 21 bases in between. CDR1 and CDR2 from the germline V gene are SEHNR and FQNEAQ (reference sequence). This CDR3 spans 17 amino acids. This CDR3 reads CASSLGLQGRAQETQYF. The CDR3 DNA reads TGTGCCAGCAGCCTAGGACTACAGGGACGGGCGCAAGAGACCCAGTACTTC.

This clonotype showed up just a few times. The chain uses TRBV20-1 and TRBJ2-7; possibly TRBD2 for D (7 bases). Trimming pared 5 bases from V and 4 bases from J, leaving 9 bases between. The length of the CDR3 is 11 residues. The germline V gene has CDR1 DFQATT and CDR2 SNEGSKA (reference sequence). CDR3 sequence reads: CSAAGAYEQYF. CDR3 sequence (DNA): TGCAGTGCTGCGGGGGCGTACGAGCAGTACTTC.

This clonotype was seen a few times. This rearrangement joins TRBV5-1 to TRBJ2-4, with D possibly TRBD1 on 5 matching bases. V lost 0 bases to trimming and J lost 6 bases, with 10 bases between them. The CDR3 length is 14 residues. Germline V gene lookup returns CDR1 SGHRS and CDR2 YFSETQ. CDR3 in amino acids: CASSLGGLGNIQYF. The CDR3 DNA reads TGCGCCAGCAGCTTGGGGGGCCTAGGAAACATTCAGTACTTC.

The chain uses TRBV7-9 and TRBJ1-1, with a tentative D call TRBD1 (5 bases). This CDR3 region has 15 residues. The V gene lost 5 bases and the J gene lost 7 bases, with 20 bases spanning the gap. Germline CDR1 reads SEHNR; CDR2 reads FQNEAQ (reference sequence). The CDR3 nucleotides are TGTGCCAGCAGCCAACCTTCCCGGGACGCAGGTGAAGCTTTCTTT. Its translation is CASSQPSRDAGEAFF.

This clonotype showed up many times. The V gene is TRBV10-3, the J gene TRBJ2-5; possibly TRBD1 for D (5 bases). V lost 4 bases, J lost 5 bases, and 11 bases lay in between. The CDR3 length is 13 residues. Germline V lookup: CDR1 ENHRY, CDR2 SYGVKD. In nucleotides, the CDR3 is TGTGCCATCAGTGGGTGGGGCCAGGAGACCCAGTACTTC. This encodes CAISGWGQETQYF.

This chain connects TRBV9 to TRBJ2-7; possible D gene TRBD2, 6 bases. The CDR3 is 15 amino acids. CDR1 and CDR2 from the germline V gene are SGDLS and YYNGEE. V lost 0 bases and J lost 0, with 10 bases in between. Here the CDR3 DNA reads TGTGCCAGCAGCGTAGGGGGCGGGAACTCCTACGAGCAGTACTTC. Encoded protein: CASSVGGGNSYEQYF. The whole variable domain, filled in from reference TRBV9 and TRBJ2-7, reads DSGVTQTPKHLITATGQRVTLRCSPRSGDLSVYWYQQSLDQGLQFLIQYYNGEERAKGNILERFSAQQFPDLHSELNLSSLELGDSALYFCASSVGGGNSYEQYFGPGTRLTVT.

This clonotype was seen a handful of times. V gene TRBV20-1 combines with J gene TRBJ2-7; 12 nucleotides agree with TRBD2. The CDR3 runs to 14 residues. Germline CDR1 reads DFQATT; CDR2 reads SNEGSKA (reference sequence). V shed 2 bases and J 5 bases; nucleotides not matched to a gene: 4. The CDR3 protein is CSARTGTSGHEQYF. CDR3 sequence (DNA): TGCAGTGCTAGAACCGGGACTAGCGGGCACGAGCAGTACTTC.

The gene calls are TRBV12-3 or TRBV12-4 and TRBJ1-2; possibly TRBD1 for D (5 bases). Trimming pared 3 bases from V and 5 bases from J, leaving 7 bases between. This CDR3 contains 12 residues. In DNA form, the CDR3 reads TGTGCCAGCAGTTTCAGGGATTATGGCTACACCTTC. This gives the protein CASSFRDYGYTF.

The rearrangement links TRBV5-6 to TRBJ2-1; TRBD2 agrees at 12 bases. Germline V lookup: CDR1 SGHDT, CDR2 YYEEEE. The V segment lost 4 bases and the J segment 4 bases; nucleotides outside the gene matches: 9. The CDR3 runs to 17 residues. CDR3 residues: CASSLGWGTSGYNEQFF. The CDR3 DNA sequence: TGTGCCAGCAGCCTGGGTTGGGGGACTAGCGGGTACAATGAGCAGTTCTTC.

The chain employs TRBV12-3 or TRBV12-4 and TRBJ2-3, with D perhaps TRBD2 (6 bases). CDR3 length: 13 residues. With 7 bases removed from V and 5 bases from J, the gap between germline ends came to 13 bases. The CDR3 bases are TGTGCCAGCATGCGGGGAAAAGAAGATACGCAGTATTTT. Amino acid sequence: CASMRGKEDTQYF.